Listed below are T cell receptor beta chains from one sample, sequenced in a study of cytomegalovirus exposure and HLA in healthy donors. Here immunoSEQ multiplex PCR was the method, and the copy in TCRdb shows in-frame clones only, minus some. This sample's clone table lists about 70,000 clones. The material sequenced was PBMCs. The receptors shown here come from a female donor in good health and CMV-seropositive. CDR3s include the opening cysteine and the closing phenylalanine or tryptophan. A D gene is named only where the DNA matches it firmly. Clone size is not always given. Where it is, it says once, few, many or a class for expanded clones.

v_call: TRBV7-9; clone_size: .; j_call: TRBJ1-4; d_call: TRBD1; cdr3_nt: TGTGCCAGCAGCAAGGACAGGGTACGGAATGAAAAACTGTTTTTT; cdr3_aa: CASSKDRVRNEKLFF
v_call: TRBV7-2; clone_size: .; j_call: TRBJ2-1; d_call: TRBD2; cdr3_nt: TGTGCCAGCAGCCGACTAGCGGGAGGGCCGGGAGAGCAGTTCTTC; cdr3_aa: CASSRLAGGPGEQFF
v_call: TRBV11-1; clone_size: .; j_call: TRBJ1-2; d_call: .; cdr3_nt: TGTGCCAGCAGCTCTACGATGGGGGCACGGCATGGCTACACCTTC; cdr3_aa: CASSSTMGARHGYTF
v_call: TRBV7-2; clone_size: .; j_call: TRBJ2-1; d_call: TRBD1; cdr3_nt: TGTGCCAGCAGCATTGACAGGGGCGGCGATGAGCAGTTCTTC; cdr3_aa: CASSIDRGGDEQFF
v_call: TRBV11-2; clone_size: .; j_call: TRBJ1-1; d_call: .; cdr3_nt: TGTGCCAGCAGCTTAGGACGGGTTGTTAACACTGAAGCTTTCTTT; cdr3_aa: CASSLGRVVNTEAFF
v_call: TRBV18; clone_size: .; j_call: TRBJ1-2; d_call: TRBD1; cdr3_nt: TGTGCCAGCTCACCACCGGGACAGGGGGCGGATGGCTACACCTTC; cdr3_aa: CASSPPGQGADGYTF
v_call: TRBV4-1; clone_size: .; j_call: TRBJ2-1; d_call: .; cdr3_nt: TGCGCCAGCAGCTCATTATCCGGGAAAGGAGGTCACAATGAGCAGTTCTTC; cdr3_aa: CASSSLSGKGGHNEQFF
v_call: TRBV5-4; clone_size: .; j_call: TRBJ2-1; d_call: .; cdr3_nt: TGTGCCAGCAGCCGTTCAACGAGCGGTTACAATGAGCAGTTCTTC; cdr3_aa: CASSRSTSGYNEQFF
v_call: TRBV27; clone_size: .; j_call: TRBJ2-1; d_call: .; cdr3_nt: TGTGCCAGCCGGGTCGCTAGCTCCTACAATGAGCAGTTCTTC; cdr3_aa: CASRVASSYNEQFF
v_call: TRBV10-3; clone_size: .; j_call: TRBJ2-3; d_call: TRBD1; cdr3_nt: TGTGCCATCAGTCCCGGACAGGGTGGTAAAGATACGCAGTATTTT; cdr3_aa: CAISPGQGGKDTQYF
v_call: TRBV29-1; clone_size: .; j_call: TRBJ1-2; d_call: TRBD1; cdr3_nt: TGCAGCGTGTACGACAGGGGCTATGGCTACACCTTC; cdr3_aa: CSVYDRGYGYTF
v_call: TRBV6-5; clone_size: .; j_call: TRBJ2-7; d_call: .; cdr3_nt: TGTGCCAGCAGCCCTAAAGGGTCAGGGGTGGGCGAGCAGTACTTC; cdr3_aa: CASSPKGSGVGEQYF
v_call: TRBV27; clone_size: .; j_call: TRBJ1-1; d_call: .; cdr3_nt: TGTGCCAGCACCCCTCTCGGGGAGGCACGAGAAACTTTCTTT; cdr3_aa: CASTPLGEARETFF
v_call: TRBV13; clone_size: .; j_call: TRBJ1-1; d_call: .; cdr3_nt: TGTGCCAGCAGCTTAGGCCGGGGCACTGAAGCTTTCTTT; cdr3_aa: CASSLGRGTEAFF
v_call: TRBV11-3; clone_size: .; j_call: TRBJ1-1; d_call: .; cdr3_nt: TGTGCCAGCAGCTTAGTCTCCGGAGAGGAAGCTTTCTTT; cdr3_aa: CASSLVSGEEAFF
v_call: TRBV11-3; clone_size: .; j_call: TRBJ1-1; d_call: TRBD1; cdr3_nt: TGTGCCAGCAGCTTAGCATCCCAGGGGGAGACTGAAGCTTTCTTT; cdr3_aa: CASSLASQGETEAFF
v_call: TRBV29-1; clone_size: .; j_call: TRBJ2-7; d_call: TRBD1; cdr3_nt: TGCAGCGCCGTACTAACAGGGGACGAATCCTACGAGCAGTACTTC; cdr3_aa: CSAVLTGDESYEQYF
v_call: TRBV6-5; clone_size: .; j_call: TRBJ2-7; d_call: .; cdr3_nt: TGTGCCAGCAGTTACCTCGGAGATTCAACCTACGAGCAGTACTTC; cdr3_aa: CASSYLGDSTYEQYF
v_call: TRBV7-6; clone_size: .; j_call: TRBJ2-2; d_call: TRBD1; cdr3_nt: TGTGCCAGCAGCCCCACCCGTGTAGACAGGGGAACCGGGGAGCTGTTTTTT; cdr3_aa: CASSPTRVDRGTGELFF
v_call: TRBV4-1; clone_size: .; j_call: TRBJ2-7; d_call: .; cdr3_nt: TGCGCCAGCAGCCAAGACTACAGGAAAGCGTACGAGCAGTACTTC; cdr3_aa: CASSQDYRKAYEQYF
v_call: TRBV4-3; clone_size: .; j_call: TRBJ2-7; d_call: TRBD1; cdr3_nt: TGCGCCAGCAGCTCAGGGAGCCTATTAGGCAGGGGGCGCGACGAGCAGTACTTC; cdr3_aa: CASSSGSLLGRGRDEQYF
v_call: TRBV4-1; clone_size: .; j_call: TRBJ2-7; d_call: TRBD1; cdr3_nt: TGCGCCAGCAGCCATCTGGCGCGGACAGGGAAGGACGCCTACGAGCAGTACTTC; cdr3_aa: CASSHLARTGKDAYEQYF
v_call: TRBV9; clone_size: .; j_call: TRBJ2-7; d_call: TRBD2; cdr3_nt: TGTGCCAGCAGCCGAAGCGGGGCCTACGAGCAGTACTTC; cdr3_aa: CASSRSGAYEQYF
v_call: TRBV6-4; clone_size: medium-sized; j_call: TRBJ2-3; d_call: TRBD2; cdr3_nt: TGTGCCAGCAGCCACAGCGGGGGAGCGACAGATACGCAGTATTTT; cdr3_aa: CASSHSGGATDTQYF
v_call: TRBV4-1; clone_size: .; j_call: TRBJ1-2; d_call: .; cdr3_nt: TGCGCCAGCAGCCCGAAGGAGGCCTATGGCTACACCTTC; cdr3_aa: CASSPKEAYGYTF
v_call: TRBV6-1; clone_size: .; j_call: TRBJ2-3; d_call: TRBD1; cdr3_nt: TGTGCCAGCAGTGGAGGGGACAGAAGATACACAGATACGCAGTATTTT; cdr3_aa: CASSGGDRRYTDTQYF
v_call: TRBV4-1; clone_size: .; j_call: TRBJ1-1; d_call: TRBD1; cdr3_nt: TGCGCCAGCAGCCAGGGGACAGGGGGACCTGAAGCTTTCTTT; cdr3_aa: CASSQGTGGPEAFF
v_call: TRBV10-1; clone_size: .; j_call: TRBJ2-2; d_call: .; cdr3_nt: TGCGCCAGCATTCGACAGACCCCTTCCCACTTT; cdr3_aa: CASIRQTPSHF
v_call: TRBV30; clone_size: .; j_call: TRBJ1-1; d_call: .; cdr3_nt: TGTGCCTGGTCAAGCCAACGGGATAACCCTGAAGCTTTCTTT; cdr3_aa: CAWSSQRDNPEAFF
v_call: TRBV6-1; clone_size: .; j_call: TRBJ2-1; d_call: TRBD1; cdr3_nt: TGTGCCAGCAGTATGGGGACAGGGGTGTTGGAGCAGTTCTTC; cdr3_aa: CASSMGTGVLEQFF
v_call: TRBV7-2; clone_size: .; j_call: TRBJ2-7; d_call: TRBD1; cdr3_nt: TGTGCCAGCAGCTTAAATCCCGGACAGGGCCCTTCCTACGAGCAGTACTTC; cdr3_aa: CASSLNPGQGPSYEQYF
v_call: TRBV13; clone_size: .; j_call: TRBJ2-1; d_call: .; cdr3_nt: TGTGCCAGCAGCTTAGGGCAGTACTCCTACAATGAGCAGTTCTTC; cdr3_aa: CASSLGQYSYNEQFF
v_call: TRBV7-9; clone_size: .; j_call: TRBJ2-7; d_call: TRBD1; cdr3_nt: TGTGCCAGCAGCTCTGGGACAGGGGACAACGAGCAGTACTTC; cdr3_aa: CASSSGTGDNEQYF
v_call: TRBV27; clone_size: .; j_call: TRBJ1-1; d_call: .; cdr3_nt: TGTGCCAGCAGCAGCAAAAGTGAGGGTAGTGAAGCTTTCTTT; cdr3_aa: CASSSKSEGSEAFF
v_call: TRBV30; clone_size: .; j_call: TRBJ1-1; d_call: TRBD1; cdr3_nt: TGTGCCTACGAGACAGGGTCGAACACTGAAGCTTTCTTT; cdr3_aa: CAYETGSNTEAFF
v_call: TRBV7-9; clone_size: .; j_call: TRBJ2-2; d_call: .; cdr3_nt: TGTGCCAGCAGCGCACAGGGGAACACCGGGGAGCTGTTTTTT; cdr3_aa: CASSAQGNTGELFF
v_call: TRBV30; clone_size: .; j_call: TRBJ1-2; d_call: .; cdr3_nt: TGTGCCTGGAGTCGAGGGAACTATGGCTACACCTTC; cdr3_aa: CAWSRGNYGYTF
v_call: TRBV6-1; clone_size: .; j_call: TRBJ2-7; d_call: .; cdr3_nt: TGTGCCAGCAGTGCACGAGGTGACTACGAGCAGTACTTC; cdr3_aa: CASSARGDYEQYF
v_call: TRBV19; clone_size: .; j_call: TRBJ2-7; d_call: .; cdr3_nt: TGTGCCAGTACCGCGGGCTGGGGAGCGTACGAGCAGTACTTC; cdr3_aa: CASTAGWGAYEQYF
v_call: TRBV20-1; clone_size: .; j_call: TRBJ2-5; d_call: .; cdr3_nt: TGCAGTGCTATCGAGCAAGAGACCCAGTACTTC; cdr3_aa: CSAIEQETQYF
v_call: TRBV5-4; clone_size: .; j_call: TRBJ1-1; d_call: .; cdr3_nt: TGTGCCAGCCGCCCCGGAGGCTTCGACACTGAAGCTTTCTTT; cdr3_aa: CASRPGGFDTEAFF
v_call: TRBV5-1; clone_size: .; j_call: TRBJ1-1; d_call: .; cdr3_nt: TGCGCCAGCAGCTCTATCGTTGAAAGGGGGGGCACTGAAGCTTTCTTT; cdr3_aa: CASSSIVERGGTEAFF
v_call: TRBV28; clone_size: .; j_call: TRBJ2-3; d_call: .; cdr3_nt: TGTGCCAGCGGGGGGACCCTCACAGATACGCAGTATTTT; cdr3_aa: CASGGTLTDTQYF
v_call: TRBV7-8; clone_size: .; j_call: TRBJ2-7; d_call: TRBD1; cdr3_nt: TGTGCCAGCAGAGGGACAGGGGAGTACGAGCAGTACTTC; cdr3_aa: CASRGTGEYEQYF
v_call: TRBV29-1; clone_size: .; j_call: TRBJ2-3; d_call: TRBD1; cdr3_nt: TGCAGCGTCGGCCGGGACAGGGGTACAGATACGCAGTATTTT; cdr3_aa: CSVGRDRGTDTQYF